Each of the 25 T cell receptor beta chains below was sequenced from the same sample in a study of CD8+ T cells in alopecia areata. Treatment of the sample: oral pan-JAK inhibitor, 5-10 mg twice daily. RNA was isolated and reverse transcribed to cDNA, the sequencing template. Only in-frame clones appear in the TCRdb table, and some are missing; sequencing was by immunoSEQ multiplex PCR. The sample yields about 140,000 clones, nearly 55% seen once. Sequences were derived from CD8+ T cells sorted from blood, sampled at week 4, from a patient treated with tofacitinib. The receptors were sampled from a human donor with alopecia areata.

This rearrangement joins TRBV27 to TRBJ2-7; the match to TRBD1 covers 7 bases. The V gene's germline CDR1 is MNHEY and CDR2 SMNVEV (reference sequence). The junction had 4 bases not matched to a gene; V was cut back by 0 bases and J by 5 bases. This CDR3 has 14 amino acids. The CDR3 reads CASSLSPGGNEQYF. The CDR3 bases are TGTGCCAGCAGTTTATCTCCAGGGGGAAACGAGCAGTACTTC.

The rearrangement uses TRBV29-1 and TRBJ1-2; the match to TRBD1 covers 7 bases. The CDR3 sequence is 12 residues long. Trimming removed 2 bases from V and 7 bases from J; junction bases left unmatched: 4. CDR1 is SQVTM and CDR2 is ANQGSEA in the germline V gene. For the CDR3, the DNA is TGCAGCGTTGAAACAGGGGATATTGGCTACACCTTC. Its protein product is CSVETGDIGYTF.

The rearrangement links TRBV13 to TRBJ2-7; no firm D call. There are 12 residues in the CDR3. The germline V gene has CDR1 PRHDT and CDR2 FYEKMQ (reference sequence). Between the trimmed V and J ends, which lost 0 bases and 5 bases, there was a span of 5 bases. In nucleotides, the CDR3 is TGTGCCAGCAGCTTAGGAGGGAACGAGCAGTACTTC. It encodes CASSLGGNEQYF.

J is TRBJ2-7 and V is TRBV29-1; 12 bases fit TRBD1. V trimming: 6 bases; J trimming: 5 bases; junction bases outside the gene matches: 5. Per the germline V gene, CDR1 is SQVTM and CDR2 is ANQGSEA. The CDR3 contains 13 residues. The CDR3 nucleotides read TGCAGCGTAGTCGGGACAGGGGGCGACGAGCAGTACTTC. Its protein product is CSVVGTGGDEQYF.

V usage is TRBV13 and J usage is TRBJ1-1; the D gene is possibly TRBD1 (6 bases). V was pared by 5 bases and J by 7 bases, with 17 bases between. The germline V gene has CDR1 PRHDT and CDR2 FYEKMQ (reference sequence). This CDR3 has 14 residues. CDR3 nucleotide sequence: TGTGCCAGCAGCCGACGGGGGCAGGTGTTTGAAGCTTTCTTT. Its translation: CASSRRGQVFEAFF.

This chain joins TRBV27 and TRBJ1-2, with D hard to call. Trimming pared 6 bases from V and 5 bases from J, leaving 16 bases between. Per the germline V gene, CDR1 is MNHEY and CDR2 is SMNVEV (reference sequence). The CDR3 is made up of 14 amino acids. The chain's CDR3 is CASRSGRGGYGYTF. CDR3 DNA sequence: TGTGCCAGCAGATCAGGACGGGGTGGATATGGCTACACCTTC.

This chain uses TRBV5-6 with TRBJ1-2; 11 bases align to TRBD1. The CDR3 totals 16 residues. After removal of 4 bases from V and 2 bases from J, the junction contained 7 bases not matched to a gene. Looked up from germline, CDR1 is SGHDT and CDR2 is YYEEEE. This chain's CDR3 is CASSPVGTGGNYGYTF. The DNA of the CDR3 is TGTGCCAGCAGCCCGGTGGGGACAGGGGGAAACTATGGCTACACCTTC.

The chain recombines TRBV18 with TRBJ2-3, with a possible D match to TRBD2 (6 bases). CDR1 and CDR2 from the germline V gene are KGHSH and LQKENI. V was cut by 1 base and J by 3 bases, with 11 bases left in between. The CDR3 is made up of 15 amino acids. The CDR3 region has the DNA TGTGCCAGCTCACCACTAGCGGCCGAAACAGATACGCAGTATTTT. This translates into CASSPLAAETDTQYF.

The V and J genes are TRBV10-3 and TRBJ2-7; 9 positions agree with TRBD1. CDR1 is ENHRY, CDR2 SYGVKD, per germline. The CDR3 has 15 residues. V lost 2 bases to trimming and J lost 6 bases; unmatched junction nucleotides: 8. The CDR3 protein is CAISEDRGQGFEQYF. In nucleotides, the CDR3 is TGTGCCATCAGTGAGGATAGGGGACAGGGTTTCGAGCAGTACTTC.

The gene calls are TRBV2 and TRBJ1-5; tentative D call: TRBD1 (5 bases). Germline CDR1 and CDR2: SNHLY and FYNNEI. The V end lost 6 bases, the J end lost 7 bases, and 16 bases lay between the germline ends. This CDR3 has 14 amino acids. The CDR3 DNA is TGTGCCAGCAGCGCTACAAGGGGCGGGCAGCCCCAGCATTTT. Its protein is CASSATRGGQPQHF. Looking up the rest from reference TRBV2 and TRBJ1-5 gives the full variable domain: EPEVTQTPSHQVTQMGQEVILRCVPISNHLYFYWYRQILGQKVEFLVSFYNNEISEKSEIFDDQFSVERPDGSNFTLKIRSTKLEDSAMYFCASSATRGGQPQHFGDGTRLSIL.

V is TRBV9 and J is TRBJ2-7; D uncertain. Germline V gives CDR1 SGDLS, CDR2 YYNGEE. Between the trimmed V and J ends, which lost 0 bases and 5 bases, there was a span of 9 bases. The CDR3 is 13 amino acids. CDR3 sequence: CASSVASSHEQYF. The CDR3 bases are TGTGCCAGCAGCGTAGCGTCTTCCCACGAGCAGTACTTC.

The chain recombines TRBV5-6 with TRBJ1-5; tentatively, D is TRBD1 (6 bases). The CDR3 sequence is 14 residues long. Between the trimmed V and J ends, which lost 4 bases and 3 bases, there was a span of 11 bases. Looked up from germline, CDR1 is SGHDT and CDR2 is YYEEEE. The CDR3 here is CASSTTGVNQPQHF. The CDR3 region has the DNA TGTGCCAGCAGCACGACAGGAGTCAATCAGCCCCAGCATTTT.

The J gene is TRBJ1-5, the V gene TRBV27; 7 positions agree with TRBD1. CDR1 and CDR2 from the germline V gene are MNHEY and SMNVEV (reference sequence). V gave up 4 bases and J gave up 0 bases; unmatched junction bases: 3. This CDR3 comprises 15 residues. The CDR3 spells CASSSQGTSNQPQHF. The CDR3 DNA reads TGTGCCAGCAGTTCACAGGGGACTAGCAATCAGCCCCAGCATTTT.

This clone is labeled as medium-sized. The chain carries TRBV29-1 and TRBJ2-7, with 7 bases aligning to TRBD1. CDR3 size: 15 residues. After removal of 6 bases from V and 4 bases from J, the junction contained 15 bases not matched to a gene. Per the germline V gene, CDR1 is SQVTM and CDR2 is ANQGSEA. The CDR3 sequence is CSVGSGRTGQYEQYF. The CDR3 DNA sequence: TGCAGCGTAGGCAGCGGCCGGACAGGACAGTACGAGCAGTACTTC.

The CDR3 spells CASSLEGTGWGSGANVLTF. The DNA for the CDR3 is TGTGCCAGCAGCCTTGAGGGGACAGGGTGGGGCTCTGGGGCCAACGTCCTGACTTTC. The chain carries TRBV9 and TRBJ2-6, with 9 bases fitting TRBD1. The V gene end was trimmed by 4 bases and the J gene end by 0 bases; junction bases not matched to a gene: 11. The length of the CDR3 is 19 residues. Germline loops: CDR1 SGDLS, CDR2 YYNGEE.

V and J are TRBV13 and TRBJ2-3; D might be TRBD1 or TRBD2, each matching 5 bases. CDR1 is PRHDT, CDR2 FYEKMQ, per germline (reference sequence). CDR3 length: 14 residues. V was clipped by 6 bases and J by 4 bases, with 14 bases between them. DNA of the CDR3: TGTGCCAGCAGTCCCGTTGGGGGAGCAGATACGCAGTATTTT. This translates into CASSPVGGADTQYF.

The rearrangement joins TRBV23-1 to TRBJ2-5, with 7 bases lining up with TRBD1. TRBJ2-7 explains the end of the DNA better; the J call may be wrong. TRBV23-1 is placed among ORFs of uncertain function. The CDR3 covers 16 residues. In nucleotides, the CDR3 is TGCGCCAGCAGTCAATCGCTAGTCAGGGGGTTCTACGAGCAGTACTTC. Its protein is CASSQSLVRGFYEQYF.

This clone was detected only a few times. This chain joins TRBV27 and TRBJ1-5; D remains ambiguous. Trimming took off 5 bases at V and 4 bases at J, with 9 bases between the two ends. The CDR3 is 13 amino acids. Germline assignment: CDR1 MNHEY and CDR2 SMNVEV (reference sequence). DNA for the CDR3: TGTGCCAGCAGTACTGCTATGAATCAGCCCCAGCATTTT. Its translation is CASSTAMNQPQHF.

The rearrangement uses TRBV4-3 and TRBJ1-6; 8 nucleotides line up with TRBD1. The V gene's germline CDR1 is LGHNA and CDR2 YSLEER. The CDR3 length is 15 residues. Trimming removed 0 bases from V and 6 bases from J; junction bases left unmatched: 1. The CDR3 here is CASSQDQGANSPLHF. The CDR3 DNA reads TGCGCCAGCAGCCAAGATCAGGGGGCTAATTCACCCCTCCACTTT.

The chain employs TRBV4-1 and TRBJ1-2; no firm D call. There are 12 residues in the CDR3. Trimming left V 0 bases short and J 8 bases short, with 7 bases between. The germline CDR1 and CDR2 sequences are MGHRA and YSYEKL. The CDR3 is CASSQDGVGYTF. CDR3 nucleotide sequence: TGCGCCAGCAGCCAAGATGGGGTCGGCTACACCTTC.

The rearrangement uses TRBV5-4 and TRBJ2-5; a weak D match, TRBD1 (6 bases). CDR3 length: 12 amino acids. CDR1 SGHNT and CDR2 YYREEE come from the germline V gene (reference sequence). V was pared by 5 bases and J by 4 bases, with 9 bases between. The CDR3 is CASSGGVETQYF. DNA of the CDR3: TGTGCCAGCAGTGGGGGCGTAGAGACCCAGTACTTC.

V is TRBV19 and J is TRBJ1-5; 8 nucleotides align to TRBD1. From germline, CDR1 is LNHDA and CDR2 SQIVND (reference sequence). The CDR3 consists of 17 residues. V shed 1 base and J 0 bases; nucleotides not matched to a gene: 5. The CDR3 loop reads CASSIGRTGNSNQPQHF. In DNA form, the CDR3 reads TGTGCCAGTAGTATAGGCCGGACAGGGAATAGCAATCAGCCCCAGCATTTT. The full variable domain, its missing parts supplied by reference TRBV19 and TRBJ1-5, is DGGITQSPKYLFRKEGQNVTLSCEQNLNHDAMYWYRQDPGQGLRLIYYSQIVNDFQKGDIAEGYSVSREKKESFPLTVTSAQKNPTAFYLCASSIGRTGNSNQPQHFGDGTRLSIL.

The CDR3: CASSLGVAGGLPYNEQFF. CDR3 coding DNA: TGTGCCAGCAGCTTAGGAGTAGCGGGGGGCCTCCCCTACAATGAGCAGTTCTTC. The chain combines TRBV7-8 with TRBJ2-1; the match to TRBD2 covers 10 bases. J gave up 2 bases and V 1 base, and 8 bases lay outside the gene matches. This CDR3 contains 18 residues. The germline V gene has CDR1 SGHVS and CDR2 FQNEAQ.

The chain combines TRBV30 with TRBJ1-2, with D perhaps matching TRBD1 (5 bases). The germline V gene has CDR1 GTSNPN and CDR2 SVGIG (reference sequence). Trimming shortened V by 8 bases and J by 5 bases, and 21 bases separated the two germline ends. The CDR3 totals 14 residues. The CDR3 spells CAQPGGDYGYGYTF. CDR3 bases: TGTGCCCAGCCCGGGGGGGATTATGGATATGGCTACACCTTC.

This chain links TRBV6-5 with TRBJ2-7; 7 bases are shared with TRBD1. The CDR3 spans 13 residues. V was clipped by 3 bases and J by 5 bases; unmatched bases: 4. Looked up from germline, CDR1 is MNHEY and CDR2 is SVGAGI. The CDR3: CASSYYTGDEQYF. CDR3 nucleotides: TGTGCCAGCAGTTATTACACAGGGGACGAGCAGTACTTC.